What follows is one T cell receptor (beta chain) and its context. What it recognizes is unknown. Mismatch with germline at one junction end may stem from a read error. This specimen belongs to a study of cytotoxic CD8 clonotypes in ibrutinib-treated CLL. Study-level results: Higher clonality was seen at ibrutinib response and a return toward baseline at progression.

CDR1 is DFQATT, CDR2 SNEGSKA, per germline (reference sequence). This CDR3 contains 9 residues. Sequencing used immunoSEQ multiplex PCR; TCRdb keeps in-frame clones, though not all of them. The sample has over 95,000 clones; roughly 57% are singletons. This chain connects TRBV20-1 to TRBJ2-5; D uncertain. Material: PBMCs, obtained after 24 months of ibrutinib treatment. The source is a human donor with chronic lymphocytic leukemia. The DNA of the CDR3 is TGCAGTGCTAGCCCCTCCCCGGACTTC. It encodes CSASPSPDF.